A single sample is the source of the 14 T cell receptor beta chains below, sequenced in a study of blood T cell repertoires in COVID-19. Clones were read by immunoSEQ multiplex PCR, and TCRdb kept only the in-frame ones, dropping some. This table holds tens of thousands of clones, about 91% found once. The sequenced sample consisted of peripheral blood. The receptors originated from an elderly woman with acute or convalescent COVID-19.

In this sample, this clone turned up a few times. This rearrangement joins TRBV7-2 to TRBJ2-2; a possible D gene is TRBD2 (7 bases). The CDR3 is made up of 15 amino acids. The ends were cut back, 0 bases at V and 6 bases at J, with 11 bases in the middle. The V gene's germline CDR1 is SGHTA and CDR2 FQGNSA. CDR3 amino acids: CASSLALGGAGELFF. The CDR3 DNA reads TGTGCCAGCAGCTTAGCTCTAGGGGGGGCCGGGGAGCTGTTTTTT.

This clone was observed a few times. V usage is TRBV18 and J usage is TRBJ1-6; 8 nucleotides agree with TRBD1. CDR3 length: 14 residues. J lost 8 bases, V lost 3 bases, and 3 bases had no gene match. CDR1 and CDR2 (germline): KGHSH, LQKENI. CDR3 nucleotides: TGTGCCAGCTCACCTGGACAGGGCGATTCACCCCTCCACTTT. It specifies CASSPGQGDSPLHF.

The chain uses TRBV6-5 and TRBJ1-2; D might be TRBD1 (6 bases). V was trimmed by 2 bases and J by 8 bases, leaving 12 bases between them. The germline V gene encodes CDR1 MNHEY and CDR2 SVGAGI. The CDR3 runs to 13 residues. This chain's CDR3 is CASSYASRGGYTF. CDR3 nucleotides: TGTGCCAGCAGTTACGCCAGCAGGGGCGGCTACACCTTC.

The V call is TRBV6-4, the J call TRBJ1-2; TRBD1 matches 9 bases. Unmatched junction bases numbered 7, after V lost 2 bases and J lost 6 bases. The CDR3 sequence is 15 residues long. Germline V CDR1 and CDR2: MRHNA, SNTAGT. The DNA of the CDR3 is TGTGCCAGCAGTGACAGAGACAGGGGGTTAAATGGCTACACCTTC. Protein: CASSDRDRGLNGYTF.

J is TRBJ2-7 and V is TRBV6-6; possibly TRBD2 for D (6 bases). The V and J ends lost 5 bases and 0 bases respectively, with 14 bases between them. This CDR3 is built from 15 residues. The germline CDR1 and CDR2 sequences are MNHNY and SVGAGI (reference sequence). The CDR3, as DNA: TGTGCCAGCAGTCAACCGGGACTCCCCTCCTACGAGCAGTACTTC. This sequence encodes CASSQPGLPSYEQYF.

V usage is TRBV19 and J usage is TRBJ1-2, with 9 bases matching TRBD1. The CDR3 loop spans 14 amino acids. V was clipped by 5 bases and J by 8 bases; unmatched bases: 9. Germline V lookup: CDR1 LNHDA, CDR2 SQIVND (reference sequence). This CDR3 reads CASSPRDRVQGYTF. CDR3 coding DNA: TGTGCCAGTAGTCCACGGGACAGGGTACAAGGCTACACCTTC.

This chain links TRBV5-6 with TRBJ1-2; a possible D gene is TRBD1 (6 bases). Looked up from germline, CDR1 is SGHDT and CDR2 is YYEEEE. With 1 base removed from V and 8 bases from J, the gap between germline ends came to 12 bases. The CDR3 has 13 residues. The CDR3 reads CASSLTGTSGYTF. The CDR3 DNA sequence: TGTGCCAGCAGCTTGACAGGGACCTCGGGCTACACCTTC.

The chain uses TRBV30 and TRBJ1-6; D is unresolved. This CDR3 spans 17 amino acids. Trimming stripped 0 bases from V and 5 bases from J, with 17 bases between. CDR1 and CDR2 from the germline V gene are GTSNPN and SVGIG (reference sequence). The CDR3 DNA reads TGTGCCTGGAGTGTACGCGCCGCCATCCTCGATAATTCACCCCTCCACTTT. Amino acids: CAWSVRAAILDNSPLHF.

The V call is TRBV24-1, the J call TRBJ2-1; 8 bases agree with TRBD1. With V trimmed by 4 bases and J by 6 bases, 10 bases remained unmatched. The CDR3 runs to 16 residues. Germline V gene data show CDR1 as KGHDR and CDR2 as SFDVKD. CDR3 amino acids: CATSDPGGEGSNEQFF. The CDR3 DNA sequence: TGTGCCACCAGTGACCCAGGGGGCGAAGGGTCCAATGAGCAGTTCTTC.

The chain uses TRBV5-6 and TRBJ1-6; weak D call: TRBD1 (6 bases). Germline V lookup: CDR1 SGHDT, CDR2 YYEEEE. The CDR3 is 15 amino acids. V was clipped by 6 bases and J by 7 bases, with 17 bases between them. CDR3 amino acids: CASTLDQGHNSPLHF. CDR3 sequence (DNA): TGTGCCAGCACACTCGACCAGGGACACAATTCACCCCTCCACTTT.

In its sample, this clone was seen once. This chain connects TRBV10-3 to TRBJ2-2, with D possibly TRBD1 on 6 matching bases. There are 16 residues in the CDR3. Trimming cost V 6 bases and J 3 bases, with 17 bases left between them. Germline CDR1 and CDR2: ENHRY and SYGVKD. The CDR3 region has the DNA TGTGCCATCAGAACCTCCACTACAGGGCACACCGGGGAGCTGTTTTTT. Translating gives CAIRTSTTGHTGELFF.

V and J are TRBV19 and TRBJ1-1; possibly TRBD1 for D (5 bases). This CDR3 has 14 residues. Between the trimmed V and J ends, which lost 7 bases and 4 bases, there was a span of 16 bases. In germline, CDR1 is LNHDA, CDR2 SQIVND (reference sequence). The CDR3 spells CASIPLQGGTEAFF. The CDR3 bases are TGTGCCAGTATACCTCTCCAGGGTGGCACTGAAGCTTTCTTT.

V usage is TRBV10-2 and J usage is TRBJ1-1; unclear D gene. The germline V gene has CDR1 WSHSY and CDR2 SAAADI. V lost 4 bases and J lost 3, with 12 bases in between. The CDR3 sequence is 14 residues long. As DNA, the CDR3 is TGCGCCAGCAGTGGAGGTCATGCTTACACTGAAGCTTTCTTT. Translation gives CASSGGHAYTEAFF.

The chain employs TRBV19 and TRBJ2-3; possibly TRBD2 for D (5 bases). This CDR3 comprises 13 residues. Germline loops: CDR1 LNHDA, CDR2 SQIVND (reference sequence). The germline V and J ends were trimmed by 1 base and 7 bases, with 9 bases remaining between them. The chain's CDR3 is CASSIVGENTQYF. CDR3 DNA sequence: TGTGCCAGTAGTATAGTGGGAGAAAATACGCAGTATTTT.